Listed here are 13 T cell receptor beta chains from one sample, sequenced in a study of T-cell memory formation after mild COVID-19. MiXCR, run by TCRdb on the 5' RACE reads, gives a single entry per CDR3 protein. Of fewer than 60,000 distinct CDR3 sequences listed, 25% to 35% are singletons. Sequenced: PBMCs or a T cell subset sorted from them (not recorded which). The receptors were gathered from a man younger than 30 who had mild COVID-19 (a few samples of this study predate the infection). Cell type and time point are not known.

This clonotype came up a few times. J is TRBJ2-1 and V is TRBV7-8; a weak D match, TRBD2 (6 bases). The CDR3 runs to 12 residues. Germline values: CDR1 SGHVS, CDR2 FQNEAQ. The germline V and J ends were trimmed by 5 bases and 7 bases, with 9 bases remaining between them. CDR3 loop: CASSTGVNEQFF. CDR3 sequence (DNA): TGTGCCAGCAGCACGGGGGTAAATGAGCAGTTCTTC.

There are many counts of this clonotype. The chain couples TRBV4-1 to TRBJ1-4; 8 bases fit TRBD1. Looked up from germline, CDR1 is MGHRA and CDR2 is YSYEKL. V was clipped by 3 bases and J by 8 bases; unmatched bases: 14. The CDR3 is 17 amino acids. This CDR3 reads CASSHPPAGQEGEKLFF. The CDR3 nucleotides are TGCGCCAGCAGCCATCCCCCAGCGGGACAGGAGGGGGAAAAACTGTTTTTT.

This clonotype was found a few times. The rearrangement uses TRBV6-5 and TRBJ1-5; D call uncertain. CDR3 length: 13 amino acids. The V gene's germline CDR1 is MNHEY and CDR2 SVGAGI. The germline V and J ends were trimmed by 6 bases and 4 bases, with 10 bases remaining between them. In DNA, the CDR3 is TGTGCCAGCAGACTAGCGGGGAATCAGCCCCAGCATTTT. Translated: CASRLAGNQPQHF.

This clonotype was seen more than once but under ten times. The chain links TRBV4-2 to TRBJ2-3; 11 bases line up with TRBD1. The V gene end was trimmed by 4 bases and the J gene end by 5 bases; junction bases not matched to a gene: 11. CDR1 and CDR2 (germline): LGHNA, YNFKEQ. This CDR3 is 17 amino acids long. In DNA form, the CDR3 reads TGTGCCAGCAGCCCTATACAGGACAGGGGGCTGAAAGATACGCAGTATTTT. Its protein is CASSPIQDRGLKDTQYF.

This rearrangement joins TRBV6-5 to TRBJ2-5, with D perhaps assigned TRBD1 or TRBD2 (5 bases each). This CDR3 has 15 amino acids. Trimming stripped 6 bases from V and 5 bases from J, with 19 bases between. Germline loops: CDR1 MNHEY, CDR2 SVGAGI. The CDR3 protein is CASSRLEGRRETQYF. In DNA form, the CDR3 reads TGTGCCAGCAGCCGACTTGAGGGGCGCCGGGAGACCCAGTACTTC.

This clonotype was picked up one time. CDR3 protein: CASSEKKGGGLTKNIQYF. In nucleotides, the CDR3 is TGTGCCAGCAGTGAAAAGAAGGGGGGAGGATTGACCAAAAACATTCAGTACTTC. J is TRBJ2-4 and V is TRBV6-1, with D perhaps being TRBD1 or TRBD2 (6 bases each). The CDR3 is 18 amino acids. Trimming pared 2 bases from V and 2 bases from J, leaving 19 bases between. Germline CDR1 is MNHNS and CDR2 is SASEGT.

The genes are TRBV9 and TRBJ1-1; D gene uncertain. V shed 2 bases and J shed 5 bases, with 19 bases lying between them. CDR3 size: 16 residues. Germline CDR1 reads SGDLS; CDR2 reads YYNGEE. CDR3 coding DNA: TGTGCCAGCAGCGTCTGGGATAGGGTATTGAGGACTGAAGCTTTCTTT. This translates into CASSVWDRVLRTEAFF.

This clonotype has more than one count but fewer than ten. The V gene is TRBV9, the J gene TRBJ2-3, with 7 bases aligning to TRBD1. The CDR3 covers 15 residues. The germline V gene encodes CDR1 SGDLS and CDR2 YYNGEE. V lost 3 bases and J lost 1; bases outside the gene matches: 5. CDR3 sequence (DNA): TGTGCCAGCAGCGGAAAAGGGGGCCGCACAGATACGCAGTATTTT. Protein sequence: CASSGKGGRTDTQYF.

In its sample, this clonotype ranks as medium-sized. The rearrangement joins TRBV27 to TRBJ2-7; D remains ambiguous. Per germline, CDR1 MNHEY and CDR2 SMNVEV (reference sequence). This CDR3 contains 13 residues. V dropped 5 bases and J dropped 1 base, with 9 bases sitting between them. The chain's CDR3 is CASSHGPSYEQYV. CDR3 nucleotides: TGTGCCAGCAGTCACGGGCCATCCTACGAGCAGTACGTC.

The chain joins TRBV6-2 or TRBV6-3 to TRBJ2-3, with D uncertain. This CDR3 region has 11 residues. The germline V gene has CDR1 MNHEY and CDR2 SVGEGT. The germline V and J ends were trimmed by 3 bases and 4 bases, with 2 bases remaining between them. The CDR3: CASSYPDTQYF. For the CDR3, the DNA is TGTGCCAGCAGTTATCCAGATACGCAGTATTTT.

The chain is built from TRBV5-1 and TRBJ1-5; tentative D call: TRBD1 (6 bases). The germline CDR1 and CDR2 sequences are SGHRS and YFSETQ. The CDR3 is made up of 15 amino acids. V was clipped by 0 bases and J by 3 bases, with 10 bases between them. The chain's CDR3 is CASSLGYRDNQPQHF. CDR3 coding DNA: TGCGCCAGCAGCTTGGGGTACAGGGACAATCAGCCCCAGCATTTT.

The genes are TRBV12-3 or TRBV12-4 and TRBJ2-1; the match to TRBD2 covers 9 bases. This CDR3 contains 14 residues. V was clipped by 6 bases and J by 8 bases; unmatched bases: 8. The CDR3 reads CASSFSGGGHEQFF. CDR3 in DNA: TGTGCCAGCAGCTTTAGCGGGGGCGGACATGAGCAGTTCTTC.

This clonotype is deemed medium-sized. The chain uses TRBV6-6 and TRBJ2-1; 7 bases map to TRBD2. CDR3 length equals 15 residues. Trimming cost V 8 bases and J 4 bases; bases outside gene matches: 11. Germline V gene lookup returns CDR1 MNHNY and CDR2 SVGAGI (reference sequence). The CDR3 region has the DNA TGTGCCAGCCTGGGGGTCGGGGGGTATTACAATGAGCAGTTCTTC. It encodes CASLGVGGYYNEQFF.